These 23 T cell receptor beta chains originate from one sample sequenced in a study of cytomegalovirus exposure and HLA in healthy donors. TCRdb keeps only in-frame clones here, not all; method: immunoSEQ multiplex PCR. Of about 120,000 clones in the sample, about nine tenths were seen once. The sample taken for sequencing was PBMCs. All receptors come from a man in his late teens or twenties in good health and CMV-seropositive.

The chain uses TRBV6-5 and TRBJ1-5, with TRBD1 as a possible D gene (5 bases). The germline gives CDR1 MNHEY, CDR2 SVGAGI. V shed 7 bases and J shed 7 bases, with 11 bases lying between them. The CDR3 has 12 amino acids. The CDR3 spells CASNQGAQPQHF. The CDR3 bases are TGTGCCAGCAATCAAGGGGCGCAGCCCCAGCATTTT.

V and J are TRBV7-2 and TRBJ1-5; D gene ambiguous. Germline V lookup: CDR1 SGHTA, CDR2 FQGNSA. Trimming removed 2 bases from V and 3 bases from J, with 8 bases in between. The length of the CDR3 is 14 residues. The CDR3 is CASSLRLPNQPQHF. The CDR3 coding sequence is TGTGCCAGCAGCTTAAGACTACCCAATCAGCCCCAGCATTTT.

This clone has a single count. This chain uses TRBV28 with TRBJ1-2; 9 bases match TRBD1. J lost 4 bases, V lost 8 bases, and 8 bases had no gene match. Germline V gene sequence: CDR1 MDHEN, CDR2 SYDVKM. The CDR3 covers 14 residues. The DNA for the CDR3 is TGTGCCAGCCTACAGACAGGGGGAACCTATGGCTACACCTTC. Translating gives CASLQTGGTYGYTF.

The rearrangement joins TRBV1 to TRBJ1-5; TRBD1, the D gene given by the table, was not confirmed from the DNA. TRBV1 is described as a pseudogene. The CDR3 has 19 amino acids. The CDR3 coding sequence is TGCACCAGCAGCCAACGCCGGGACAGAATTCGAGACTTTAATCAGCCCCAGCATTTT. Protein: CTSSQRRDRIRDFNQPQHF.

This chain uses TRBV19 with TRBJ2-7; no firm D call. V was cut by 4 bases and J by 6 bases, with 22 bases left in between. The CDR3 extends over 16 amino acids. Germline V lookup: CDR1 LNHDA, CDR2 SQIVND (reference sequence). The CDR3 spells CASSTDYISGYGEQYF. The CDR3 DNA reads as TGTGCCAGTAGTACGGATTACATTTCAGGATACGGCGAGCAGTACTTC.

The gene calls are TRBV10-3 and TRBJ2-5; 9 nucleotides line up with TRBD1. Germline CDR1 is ENHRY and CDR2 is SYGVKD. The CDR3 loop spans 16 amino acids. The J segment lost 9 bases and the V segment lost 4 bases, leaving 15 bases of the junction unmatched. CDR3 residues: CAISVGRQGVELAQYF. The CDR3 nucleotides are TGTGCCATCAGTGTCGGCAGACAGGGGGTAGAATTGGCCCAGTACTTC.

The chain uses TRBV27 and TRBJ1-2; D possibly corresponds to TRBD1 (6 bases). This CDR3 contains 17 residues. With 5 bases removed from V and 5 bases from J, the gap between germline ends came to 24 bases. Germline V gene sequence: CDR1 MNHEY, CDR2 SMNVEV (reference sequence). CDR3 loop: CASSQSSRTVSIYGYTF. The CDR3 DNA reads as TGTGCCAGCAGTCAGAGTTCCCGGACAGTTTCCATTTATGGCTACACCTTC.

The chain uses TRBV11-2 and TRBJ1-1; unclear D gene. Trimming took 5 bases from V and 5 from J, leaving 12 bases between them. The CDR3 loop spans 13 amino acids. From germline, CDR1 is SGHAT and CDR2 FQNNGV. CDR3 nucleotide sequence: TGTGCCAGCAGCCTCCTCGTCGGGACTGAAGCTTTCTTT. Translated, it gives CASSLLVGTEAFF.

J is TRBJ2-5 and V is TRBV29-1; TRBD1 aligns across 7 bases. The CDR3 totals 11 residues. Trimming removed 7 bases from V and 5 bases from J; junction bases left unmatched: 4. Germline V gene data show CDR1 as SQVTM and CDR2 as ANQGSEA. The CDR3 reads CSGGQSETQYF. The CDR3 DNA sequence: TGCAGCGGGGGACAGTCGGAGACCCAGTACTTC.

The chain joins TRBV27 to TRBJ2-3; TRBD1 matches at 8 bases. Germline CDR1 is MNHEY and CDR2 is SMNVEV (reference sequence). The CDR3 has 15 amino acids. V lost 7 bases to trimming and J lost 4 bases; unmatched junction nucleotides: 10. CDR3 residues: CASTPGGLLPDTQYF. The CDR3 region has the DNA TGTGCCAGCACCCCAGGGGGCCTTTTGCCAGATACGCAGTATTTT.

V gene TRBV7-6 combines with J gene TRBJ2-2; no clear D gene. The CDR3 runs to 15 residues. Trimming took 5 bases from V and 6 from J, leaving 16 bases between them. Germline values: CDR1 SGHVS, CDR2 FNYEAQ. The CDR3, as DNA: TGTGCCAGCAGCCAGGCCAGCTATAGTTCCGGGGAGCTGTTTTTT. Encoded protein: CASSQASYSSGELFF.

The chain uses TRBV19 and TRBJ2-7, with 10 bases aligning to TRBD2. CDR1 and CDR2 from the germline V gene are LNHDA and SQIVND (reference sequence). With V trimmed by 3 bases and J by 3 bases, 5 bases remained unmatched. The CDR3 sequence is 15 residues long. This chain's CDR3 is CASSIHTSGVYEQYF. The CDR3, as DNA: TGTGCCAGTAGTATCCACACTAGCGGGGTCTACGAGCAGTACTTC.

The J gene is TRBJ2-7, the V gene TRBV5-4, with D possibly TRBD2 on 6 matching bases. Trimming removed 5 bases at V and 5 bases at J, with 20 bases between. CDR3 length: 15 residues. Germline assignment: CDR1 SGHNT and CDR2 YYREEE (reference sequence). The CDR3 protein is CASSEKRAAPDEQYF. In nucleotides, the CDR3 is TGTGCCAGCAGTGAAAAGCGGGCCGCTCCCGACGAGCAGTACTTC.

The chain couples TRBV2 to TRBJ2-2; TRBD1 matches 8 bases. The length of the CDR3 is 17 residues. CDR1 and CDR2 (germline): SNHLY, FYNNEI. V was pared by 6 bases and J by 4 bases, with 13 bases of the junction left unmatched. CDR3 DNA sequence: TGTGCCAGCAGGGTCGCAGGGGGCGCATTACGCACCGGGGAGCTGTTTTTT. Encoded protein: CASRVAGGALRTGELFF.

The gene calls are TRBV7-6 and TRBJ1-5, with TRBD1 matching over 12 bases. Trimming removed 5 bases from V and 11 bases from J; junction bases left unmatched: 13. In germline, CDR1 is SGHVS, CDR2 FNYEAQ. The CDR3 runs 16 residues. DNA of the CDR3: TGTGCCAGCAGCCCGGGACAGGGGGCGCTTCTTGGGGCCCAGCATTTT. Translation gives CASSPGQGALLGAQHF.

V is TRBV2 and J is TRBJ2-6; no clear D. Trimming cost V 3 bases and J 4 bases, with 4 bases left between them. The CDR3 is 13 amino acids. CDR1 and CDR2 (germline): SNHLY, FYNNEI. The DNA of the CDR3 is TGTGCCAGCAGTGAGTTAGGGGCCAACGTCCTGACTTTC. Translated: CASSELGANVLTF. Filled out from reference TRBV2 and TRBJ2-6, the complete variable domain reads EPEVTQTPSHQVTQMGQEVILRCVPISNHLYFYWYRQILGQKVEFLVSFYNNEISEKSEIFDDQFSVERPDGSNFTLKIRSTKLEDSAMYFCASSELGANVLTFGAGSRLTVL.

The V and J genes are TRBV27 and TRBJ2-3; maybe TRBD2 (5 bases). Germline V gene sequence: CDR1 MNHEY, CDR2 SMNVEV (reference sequence). The length of the CDR3 is 16 residues. The V gene lost 4 bases and the J gene lost 6 bases, with 20 bases spanning the gap. DNA of the CDR3: TGTGCCAGCAGTTGGGGAAAGGGCCAACCGGGGGATACGCAGTATTTT. Translated, it gives CASSWGKGQPGDTQYF.

The chain links TRBV5-6 to TRBJ1-2, with 10 bases matching TRBD1. Germline CDR1 reads SGHDT; CDR2 reads YYEEEE. Trimming took 1 base from V and 8 from J; bases not matched to a gene: 8. This CDR3 spans 15 amino acids. The CDR3 DNA is TGTGCCAGCAGCTTGTGGGCGACAGGGGGCGCGGGCTACACCTTC. Protein: CASSLWATGGAGYTF.

Concerning this clone itself: Germline is not matched at one junction end, which may reflect a read error. The V call is TRBV7-7, the J call TRBJ2-1; 10 nucleotides match TRBD2. Germline V CDR1 and CDR2: SSHAT, FNYEAQ (reference sequence). This CDR3 is built from 15 residues. The CDR3 is CASSLTSGDYNEQFF. CDR3 in DNA: TGTGCTAGCAGCTTAACTAGCGGGGACTACAATGAGCAGTTCTTC.

The V and J genes are TRBV27 and TRBJ1-6; D gene unclear. The V and J ends lost 2 bases and 9 bases respectively, with 20 bases between them. There are 17 residues in the CDR3. The germline V gene has CDR1 MNHEY and CDR2 SMNVEV (reference sequence). The CDR3 is CASSLNSGFYTTSPLHF. The DNA of the CDR3 is TGTGCCAGCAGTTTAAACTCCGGGTTCTACACAACTTCACCCCTCCACTTT.

This clone was recorded once. The rearrangement joins TRBV6-4 to TRBJ2-2; TRBD2 matches 11 bases. Trimming at V came to 5 bases and at J to 4 bases, leaving 3 bases not matched to a gene. This CDR3 is built from 15 residues. CDR1 and CDR2 (germline): MRHNA, SNTAGT. Here the CDR3 reads CASSTSGGSTGELFF. CDR3 nucleotide sequence: TGTGCCAGCAGTACTAGCGGGGGTTCCACCGGGGAGCTGTTTTTT.

This chain joins TRBV23-1 and TRBJ2-1; 8 nucleotides line up with TRBD1. TRBV23-1 is classed as an ORF, of uncertain function. V lost 4 bases to trimming and J lost 0 bases; unmatched junction nucleotides: 8. This CDR3 comprises 17 residues. DNA for the CDR3: TGCGCCAGCAGTCTCCCGGAGACAGGGGACTCCTACAATGAGCAGTTCTTC. Protein sequence: CASSLPETGDSYNEQFF.

Here the CDR3 DNA reads TGTGCCATCAGCGAGGCGGGACAGGGGGCCTACGAGCAGTACTTC. Protein sequence: CAISEAGQGAYEQYF. The chain uses TRBV10-3 and TRBJ2-7, with 11 positions matching TRBD1. The CDR3 totals 15 residues. Trimming removed 6 bases from V and 2 bases from J; junction bases left unmatched: 6. Germline CDR1 reads ENHRY; CDR2 reads SYGVKD.